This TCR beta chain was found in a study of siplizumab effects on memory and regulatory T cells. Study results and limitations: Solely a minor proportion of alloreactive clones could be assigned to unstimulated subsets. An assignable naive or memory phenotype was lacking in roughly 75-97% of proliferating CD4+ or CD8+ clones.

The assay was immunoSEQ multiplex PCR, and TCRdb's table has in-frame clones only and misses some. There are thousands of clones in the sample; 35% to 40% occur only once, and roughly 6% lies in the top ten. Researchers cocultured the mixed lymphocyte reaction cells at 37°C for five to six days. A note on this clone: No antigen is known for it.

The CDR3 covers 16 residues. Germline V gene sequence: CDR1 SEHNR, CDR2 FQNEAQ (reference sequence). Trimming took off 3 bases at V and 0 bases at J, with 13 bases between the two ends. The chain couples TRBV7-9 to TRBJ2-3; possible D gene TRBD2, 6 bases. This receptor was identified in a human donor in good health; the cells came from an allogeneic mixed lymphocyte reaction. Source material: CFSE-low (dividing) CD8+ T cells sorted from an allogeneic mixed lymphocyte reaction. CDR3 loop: CASSFRESASTDTQYF. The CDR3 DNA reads TGTGCCAGCAGCTTCCGGGAGAGCGCTAGCACAGATACGCAGTATTTT.